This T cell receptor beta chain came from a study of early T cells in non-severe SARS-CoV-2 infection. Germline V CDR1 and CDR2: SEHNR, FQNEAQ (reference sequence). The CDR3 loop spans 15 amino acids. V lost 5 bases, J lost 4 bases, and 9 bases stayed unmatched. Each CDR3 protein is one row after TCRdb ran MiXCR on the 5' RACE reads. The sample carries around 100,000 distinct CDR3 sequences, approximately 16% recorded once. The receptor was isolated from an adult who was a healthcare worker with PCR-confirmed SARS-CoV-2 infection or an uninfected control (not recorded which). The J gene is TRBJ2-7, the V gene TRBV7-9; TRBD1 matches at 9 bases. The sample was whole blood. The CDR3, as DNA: TGTGCCAGCAGCCCCCCCAGGGGACAGGGTTACGAGCAGTACTTC. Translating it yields CASSPPRGQGYEQYF.